The TCR beta chain under discussion was sequenced for a study of breast tumors, draining lymph nodes, adjacent tissues. In TCRdb, the multiplex PCR reads were re-called with MiXCR into one record per CDR3 protein. The data hold some 52,000 distinct CDR3 sequences, with less than 55% observed a single time. The V gene's germline CDR1 is LGHNA and CDR2 YSLEER. V shed 0 bases and J 2 bases; nucleotides not matched to a gene: 7. The CDR3 contains 17 residues. Whole-study findings and limits: Tumor and nontumor repertoires were significantly more similar in luminal-like than in basal-like breast cancer. Tumors had less TCR diversity than lymph nodes, more than nontumor tissue.

This clonotype was seen many times. What it recognizes is unknown. This clonotype was obtained from a female donor with breast cancer. Some clones in this sample may be carry-over from other donors' samples. The genes are TRBV4-3 and TRBJ2-1; 7 bases agree with TRBD1. The specimen was breast tumor tissue. The CDR3 loop is CASSQDLEGQTYNEQFF. The CDR3 DNA is TGCGCCAGCAGCCAAGATTTAGAGGGACAGACCTACAATGAGCAGTTCTTC.